There are a few counts of the clone carrying this T cell receptor beta chain. Its antigen is not identified. The data derive from a study of T-cell memory formation after mild COVID-19. At the level of the study: TCR clusters mostly belonged to single donors. Study results and caveats: Some SARS-CoV-2-responding clones were already detected in memory before infection.

cDNA libraries for TCR alpha and TCR beta, carrying sample barcodes and UMIs, came from 5'RACE with constant-segment primers. TCRdb reanalysed the 5' RACE reads using MiXCR and keeps one entry per CDR3 protein. This sample has about 290,000 distinct CDR3 sequences; approximately 16% occur once, and the top ten carry about a fifth. The receptor comes from a man aged 18 to 30 who had mild COVID-19 (a few samples of this study predate the infection). Cell type and time point are not known. The sample consisted of PBMCs or a T cell subset sorted from them (not recorded which).

CDR3 amino acids: CASSFVNTEAFF. The CDR3 DNA is TGTGCCAGCAGCTTCGTGAACACTGAAGCTTTCTTT. The V gene is TRBV7-9, the J gene TRBJ1-1; D is unclear. The CDR3 spans 12 residues. CDR1 and CDR2 (germline): SEHNR, FQNEAQ (reference sequence). Trimming removed 3 bases at V and 0 bases at J, with 2 bases between.